These T cell receptor beta chains were read from a single sample in a study of T cells in Graves' hyperthyroidism and ophthalmopathy. TCRdb reprocessed the multiplex PCR reads with MiXCR, giving one entry per CDR3 protein. The sample holds under 550,000 distinct CDR3 sequences; approximately 14% are singletons and the top ten take 5.3%. The sequencing sample was made of blood. Receptor source: a young woman with Graves' hyperthyroidism. Both conserved end residues are part of each CDR3. A D gene is named only where the DNA matches it firmly. Size values are once, few and many counts, or a class for expanded clones, and some rows have none.

TRBJ2-4,TRBV7-2,.,many,13,TGTGCCAGCAGTCGTCAGGGGGGGGACATTCAGTACTTC,CASSRQGGDIQYF
TRBJ2-7,TRBV5-1,TRBD2,few,14,TGCGCCAGCAGCTTGAGCGGGAGTTACGACGAGCAGTACTTC,CASSLSGSYDEQYF
TRBJ2-5,TRBV19,.,.,12,TGTGCCAGTAGTCGGGGAGACGAGACCCAGTACTTC,CASSRGDETQYF
TRBJ2-3,TRBV11-3,.,few,15,TGTGCCAGCAGTTATGGTGGTTCTAGCACAGATACGCAGTATTTT,CASSYGGSSTDTQYF
TRBJ2-3,TRBV5-4,TRBD2,.,15,TGTGCCAGCAGCTTGACTAGCGGGAGCGAAGATACGCAGTATTTT,CASSLTSGSEDTQYF
TRBJ2-7,TRBV3-1,.,many,14,TGTGCCAGCAGCCCCCCCGGCTTGGTAGGTGAGCAGTACTTC,CASSPPGLVGEQYF
TRBJ2-4,TRBV7-9,.,many,15,TGTGCCAGCAGCTTAGTCCCGGGAGCCAAAAACATTCAGTACTTC,CASSLVPGAKNIQYF
TRBJ1-4,TRBV2,.,.,14,TGTGCCAGCAGCCTAGGGGACACTAATGAAAAACTGTTTTTT,CASSLGDTNEKLFF
TRBJ2-1,TRBV7-9,TRBD1,many,15,TGTGCCAGCAGCCAGACGGGACAGGCGGGAAATGAGCAGTTCTTC,CASSQTGQAGNEQFF
TRBJ2-5,TRBV6-1,.,.,13,TGTGCCAGCAGTAGGGCAGGAAAAGAGACCCAGTACTTC,CASSRAGKETQYF
TRBJ2-2,TRBV6-2/TRBV6-3,.,.,15,TGTGCCAGCAGTTACTCCCCCCTTATAACCGGGGAGCTGTTTTTT,CASSYSPLITGELFF
TRBJ2-1,TRBV20-1,TRBD2,many,15,TGCAGTGCTAGCGTGGTAGCGGGAATTAATGGGGAGCAGTTCTTC,CSASVVAGINGEQFF
TRBJ1-2,TRBV19,.,.,15,TGTGCCAGTAGTATCATGGGACCCAAGAACTATGGCTACACCTTC,CASSIMGPKNYGYTF
TRBJ2-3,TRBV30,.,many,13,TGTGCCTGGAGTGTTAGTTCGACAGATACGCAGTATTTT,CAWSVSSTDTQYF
TRBJ2-2,TRBV20-1,TRBD2,few,14,TGCAGTGCCTACCCAAGCGGGAGCTCCGGGGAGCTGTTTTTT,CSAYPSGSSGELFF
TRBJ2-3,TRBV6-2/TRBV6-3,.,.,14,TGTGCCAGCGGGAAAGTTGGCGGCACAGATACGCAGTATTTT,CASGKVGGTDTQYF
TRBJ2-1,TRBV12-3/TRBV12-4,.,many,14,TGTGCCAGCAGTTTTGACAGGTCTAGGAATGAGCAGTTCTTC,CASSFDRSRNEQFF
TRBJ2-7,TRBV5-5,.,many,14,TGTGCCAGCAGTCCACCGGGACACCTCTACGAGCAGTACTTC,CASSPPGHLYEQYF
TRBJ1-2,TRBV6-1,TRBD1,.,15,TGTGCCAGCAGCCGTGCGGGACAGGGGGAGGGTGGCTACACCTTC,CASSRAGQGEGGYTF
TRBJ2-2,TRBV20-1,TRBD2,.,18,TGCAGTGCTAGAGATTCGCGGACTAGCGGGAGAAGAACCGGGGAGCTGTTTTTT,CSARDSRTSGRRTGELFF
TRBJ1-1,TRBV12-3/TRBV12-4,.,many,14,TGTGCCAGCAGGCGGGACACGGGAGGGACTGAAGCTTTCTTT,CASRRDTGGTEAFF
TRBJ1-4,TRBV7-9,.,many,16,TGTGCCAGCAGCTTACGGGGGGCGGACACTAATGAAAAACTGTTTTTT,CASSLRGADTNEKLFF
TRBJ1-1,TRBV11-3,TRBD1,.,19,TGTGCCAGCAGCCCTGAGGACAGGGCCCGGGGCCTACGTTATACTGAAGCTTTCTTT,CASSPEDRARGLRYTEAFF
TRBJ2-1,TRBV11-2,.,many,14,TGTGCCAGCAGCGGGAAGGCTAGTCCCAATGAGCAGTTCTTC,CASSGKASPNEQFF
TRBJ2-1,TRBV5-1,TRBD2,many,17,TGCGCCAGCAGCTTGGTAGGGACTAGCGGGAGGTTCAATGAGCAGTTCTTC,CASSLVGTSGRFNEQFF
TRBJ2-7,TRBV6-1,TRBD2,many,15,TGTGCCAGCACCCCGACTAGCGGGATGCACTACGAGCAGTACTTC,CASTPTSGMHYEQYF
TRBJ2-5,TRBV7-8,.,many,14,TGTGCCAGCAGCTTAGACCCGCTAAGGGAGACCCAGTACTTC,CASSLDPLRETQYF